Below are 29 T cell receptor beta chains sequenced from a single sample in a study of blood T cell repertoires in COVID-19. The table came from immunoSEQ multiplex PCR; TCRdb's copy has only in-frame clones and leaves some out. The data show tens of thousands of clones, 85% seen once. Sequences were obtained from peripheral blood. The receptors were sampled from a man aged 50 or older with acute or convalescent COVID-19.

The CDR3 loop reads CASSVAYEREQYF. CDR3 coding DNA: TGTGCCAGCAGCGTAGCTTATGAGCGCGAGCAGTACTTC. This chain connects TRBV9 to TRBJ2-7; D is unresolved. The V gene's germline CDR1 is SGDLS and CDR2 YYNGEE. The CDR3 length is 13 residues. Deletions cut 0 bases from V and 6 bases from J, with 10 bases between.

The J gene is TRBJ1-4, the V gene TRBV7-2; D is unresolved. Germline V CDR1 and CDR2: SGHTA, FQGNSA. Trimming shortened V by 1 base and J by 6 bases, and 9 bases separated the two germline ends. CDR3 length equals 14 residues. The CDR3 region has the DNA TGTGCCAGCAGCTTAGGAGGGTTACATGAAAAACTGTTTTTT. It codes for CASSLGGLHEKLFF. The full variable domain, rest sourced from reference TRBV7-2 and TRBJ1-4, is GAGVSQSPSNKVTEKGKDVELRCDPISGHTALYWYRQSLGQGLEFLIYFQGNSAPDKSGLPSDRFSAERTGGSVSTLTIQRTQQEDSAVYLCASSLGGLHEKLFFGSGTQLSVL.

The rearrangement joins TRBV4-3 to TRBJ1-1; D unclear. The CDR3 is 13 residues long. Trimming stripped 10 bases from V and 1 base from J, with 13 bases between. Germline lookup yields CDR1 LGHNA and CDR2 YSLEER. Here the CDR3 DNA reads TGCGCCACCAGTCCCCAGGCGAACACTGAAGCTTTCTTT. Protein product: CATSPQANTEAFF.

This chain uses TRBV19 with TRBJ1-1, with TRBD1 matching over 7 bases. Germline lookup yields CDR1 LNHDA and CDR2 SQIVND (reference sequence). The ends lost 3 bases at V and 4 bases at J; junction bases unmatched: 2. The CDR3 contains 13 residues. The CDR3 bases are TGTGCCAGTAGTATCAACAGGGGCACTGAAGCTTTCTTT. This translates into CASSINRGTEAFF.

The rearrangement links TRBV27 to TRBJ1-5, with D perhaps TRBD1 (5 bases). V was clipped by 2 bases and J by 6 bases, with 11 bases between them. CDR1 and CDR2 from the germline V gene are MNHEY and SMNVEV (reference sequence). The CDR3 totals 14 residues. CDR3: CASSLGQGSQPQHF. DNA of the CDR3: TGTGCCAGCAGTTTAGGGCAGGGAAGTCAGCCCCAGCATTTT.

This chain connects TRBV7-2 to TRBJ2-1; D possibly corresponds to TRBD2 (5 bases). The CDR3 totals 15 residues. Germline-derived CDR1 and CDR2 are SGHTA and FQGNSA. Between the trimmed V and J ends, which lost 3 bases and 1 base, there was a span of 10 bases. For the CDR3, the DNA is TGTGCCAGCAGCTTGAGCGGAGGATCCTACAATGAGCAGTTCTTC. Protein sequence: CASSLSGGSYNEQFF. Filled out from reference TRBV7-2 and TRBJ2-1, the complete variable domain reads GAGVSQSPSNKVTEKGKDVELRCDPISGHTALYWYRQSLGQGLEFLIYFQGNSAPDKSGLPSDRFSAERTGGSVSTLTIQRTQQEDSAVYLCASSLSGGSYNEQFFGPGTRLTVL.

This clone occurred once. The chain carries TRBV27 and TRBJ1-5; D may be TRBD1 (5 bases). This CDR3 region has 15 residues. CDR1 and CDR2 from the germline V gene are MNHEY and SMNVEV (reference sequence). Trimming pared 4 bases from V and 7 bases from J, leaving 17 bases between. The CDR3 reads CASSSHDDRGQPQHF. CDR3 nucleotides: TGTGCCAGCAGTTCACACGACGACCGGGGGCAGCCCCAGCATTTT.

The sample holds one count of this clone. This chain links TRBV5-4 with TRBJ1-2, with TRBD1 matching 9 bases. CDR1 is SGHNT, CDR2 YYREEE, per germline (reference sequence). The V and J ends lost 3 bases and 1 base, in that order; junction bases with no gene match: 4. The CDR3 has 15 amino acids. The CDR3 loop is CASSSGTGINYGYTF. Written as DNA, the CDR3 is TGTGCCAGCAGCTCAGGGACAGGGATTAACTATGGCTACACCTTC.

The chain combines TRBV20-1 with TRBJ2-3; possible D gene TRBD2, 6 bases. There are 15 residues in the CDR3. Germline CDR1 and CDR2: DFQATT and SNEGSKA (reference sequence). The V gene lost 3 bases and the J gene lost 0 bases, with 13 bases spanning the gap. The CDR3 region is CSASETRKSTDTQYF. In DNA form, the CDR3 reads TGCAGTGCTAGTGAGACTAGGAAGAGCACAGATACGCAGTATTTT.

The chain carries TRBV7-2 and TRBJ1-5; D may be TRBD1 (5 bases). The germline V gene has CDR1 SGHTA and CDR2 FQGNSA. CDR3 length: 14 amino acids. V shed 2 bases and J shed 4 bases, with 9 bases lying between them. The CDR3, as DNA: TGTGCCAGCAGCTTACAGGGAGGGAATCAGCCCCAGCATTTT. This translates into CASSLQGGNQPQHF.

The chain employs TRBV5-1 and TRBJ2-7; 11 nucleotides align to TRBD1. Unmatched junction bases numbered 4, after V lost 6 bases and J lost 2 bases. Germline V gene data show CDR1 as SGHRS and CDR2 as YFSETQ. This CDR3 contains 14 residues. The CDR3: CASKLGQGAYEQYF. CDR3 DNA sequence: TGCGCCAGCAAATTGGGACAGGGGGCCTACGAGCAGTACTTC.

This chain joins TRBV14 and TRBJ2-5; a weak D match, TRBD1 (5 bases). The CDR3 runs 13 residues. Germline CDR1 reads SGHDN; CDR2 reads FVKESK. V lost 6 bases to trimming and J lost 7 bases, with 15 bases between them. The CDR3 bases are TGTGCCAGCAGGCCCGGGCCCCAGGGGACCCAGTACTTC. Amino acids: CASRPGPQGTQYF.

J is TRBJ2-5 and V is TRBV19; 9 bases agree with TRBD1. This CDR3 spans 16 amino acids. Germline values: CDR1 LNHDA, CDR2 SQIVND (reference sequence). V lost 5 bases, J lost 1 base, and 8 bases stayed unmatched. CDR3 nucleotide sequence: TGTGCCAGTAGTCCTGGGACAGGGAGGTCCCAAGAGACCCAGTACTTC. Translated: CASSPGTGRSQETQYF.

This clone was seen only a few times. The chain employs TRBV27 and TRBJ2-7; possibly TRBD1 for D (5 bases). V was cut by 2 bases and J by 0 bases, with 11 bases left in between. Germline-derived CDR1 and CDR2 are MNHEY and SMNVEV (reference sequence). The CDR3 has 15 amino acids. CDR3 sequence (DNA): TGTGCCAGCAGTTTAGCAGGGCGTTTCTCCTACGAGCAGTACTTC. It specifies CASSLAGRFSYEQYF.

This rearrangement joins TRBV5-6 to TRBJ1-1, with a tentative D call TRBD1 (6 bases). Trimming removed 4 bases at V and 8 bases at J, with 18 bases between. Germline CDR1 and CDR2: SGHDT and YYEEEE. This CDR3 comprises 14 residues. CDR3 sequence (DNA): TGTGCCAGCAGCATTGGACAGTACACTGGAGAAGCTTTCTTT. It encodes CASSIGQYTGEAFF.

This clone was seen a few times. This sequence joins TRBV4-3 and TRBJ1-3, with 8 nucleotides matching TRBD1. CDR1 and CDR2 (germline): LGHNA, YSLEER. Trimming took 1 base from V and 3 from J; bases not matched to a gene: 5. This CDR3 region has 16 residues. CDR3 DNA sequence: TGCGCCAGCAGCCAAGTAGGACAGGGCCTTGGAAACACCATATATTTT. Translation: CASSQVGQGLGNTIYF.

V is TRBV7-6 and J is TRBJ2-6, with 8 bases lining up with TRBD1. Unmatched junction bases numbered 12, after V lost 5 bases and J lost 0 bases. Germline CDR1 reads SGHVS; CDR2 reads FNYEAQ. The CDR3 spans 19 residues. The CDR3 bases are TGTGCCAGCAGCACAGCAATCGGACAGGGCGGCTCTGGGGCCAACGTCCTGACTTTC. It encodes CASSTAIGQGGSGANVLTF.

This rearrangement joins TRBV6-1 to TRBJ1-5; D is undetermined. CDR1 MNHNS and CDR2 SASEGT come from the germline V gene. V lost 1 base and J lost 3, with 7 bases in between. This CDR3 is built from 14 residues. CDR3 protein: CASSEGADNQPQHF. CDR3 in DNA: TGTGCCAGCAGTGAAGGTGCGGACAATCAGCCCCAGCATTTT.

V and J are TRBV6-4 and TRBJ1-3; D call uncertain. Per the germline V gene, CDR1 is MRHNA and CDR2 is SNTAGT. The CDR3 spans 19 residues. Trimming pared 0 bases from V and 0 bases from J, leaving 18 bases between. DNA of the CDR3: TGTGCCAGCAGTGACTCCTGCCCCGGGAGGTGTACCTCTGGAAACACCATATATTTT. It specifies CASSDSCPGRCTSGNTIYF.

The rearrangement links TRBV20-1 to TRBJ1-3; D possibly corresponds to TRBD1 (5 bases). V was clipped by 3 bases and J by 0 bases, with 12 bases between them. In germline, CDR1 is DFQATT, CDR2 SNEGSKA (reference sequence). The CDR3 is made up of 15 amino acids. In DNA form, the CDR3 reads TGCAGTGCTAGTCGGGGGACGGACTCTGGAAACACCATATATTTT. Translation: CSASRGTDSGNTIYF.

This chain connects TRBV7-2 to TRBJ2-2; TRBD1 aligns across 7 bases. V lost 5 bases, J lost 7 bases, and 13 bases stayed unmatched. The CDR3 is 16 amino acids. CDR1 is SGHTA, CDR2 FQGNSA, per germline. The CDR3 DNA reads TGTGCCAGCAGCACCCGACAGGGTAGAGGAGGCGGGGAGCTGTTTTTT. Protein: CASSTRQGRGGGELFF.

The CDR3 loop reads CASSDDRDTGELFF. The CDR3 DNA is TGTGCCAGCAGTGACGACAGGGACACCGGGGAGCTGTTTTTT. The V and J genes are TRBV6-1 and TRBJ2-2; 7 bases map to TRBD1. The germline V gene encodes CDR1 MNHNS and CDR2 SASEGT. This CDR3 has 14 amino acids. V lost 3 bases and J lost 3; bases outside the gene matches: 1.

This clone was observed once. V usage is TRBV19 and J usage is TRBJ2-7, with 7 bases lining up with TRBD2. The trim removed 6 bases at V and 0 bases at J, leaving 8 bases unmatched. The germline CDR1 and CDR2 sequences are LNHDA and SQIVND (reference sequence). This CDR3 comprises 15 residues. In nucleotides, the CDR3 is TGTGCCAGTAGACGATCTAGCGGAGTCTCCTACGAGCAGTACTTC. This sequence encodes CASRRSSGVSYEQYF.

This CDR3 is CASSHPGQGYEQYF. Written as DNA, the CDR3 is TGCGCCAGCAGTCATCCTGGACAGGGCTACGAGCAGTACTTC. The rearrangement links TRBV4-1 to TRBJ2-7; 8 bases agree with TRBD1. V trimming: 6 bases; J trimming: 3 bases; junction bases outside the gene matches: 7. The CDR3 length is 14 residues. CDR1 and CDR2 (germline): MGHRA, YSYEKL.

This chain uses TRBV9 with TRBJ1-5; no clear D. This CDR3 is 17 amino acids long. Trimming took 0 bases from V and 0 from J, leaving 13 bases between them. Germline V gene sequence: CDR1 SGDLS, CDR2 YYNGEE. The DNA for the CDR3 is TGTGCCAGCAGCGTAGCAGTAGCGGACCATAGCAATCAGCCCCAGCATTTT. This sequence encodes CASSVAVADHSNQPQHF.

This clone has more than one count but fewer than ten. The chain recombines TRBV18 with TRBJ2-5; TRBD2 might be the D (5 bases). The length of the CDR3 is 15 residues. Looked up from germline, CDR1 is KGHSH and CDR2 is LQKENI. The germline V and J ends were trimmed by 3 bases and 4 bases, with 15 bases remaining between them. The CDR3 sequence: CASSPPSGWGETQYF. The CDR3 DNA reads TGTGCCAGCTCACCCCCATCGGGATGGGGAGAGACCCAGTACTTC. Looking up the rest from reference TRBV18 and TRBJ2-5 gives the full variable domain: NAGVMQNPRHLVRRRGQEARLRCSPMKGHSHVYWYRQLPEEGLKFMVYLQKENIIDESGMPKERFSAEFPKEGPSILRIQQVVRGDSAAYFCASSPPSGWGETQYFGPGTRLLVL.

The CDR3 DNA reads as TGTGCCAGTGGGGACAGGGGAGGCACTGAAGCTTTCTTT. This translates into CASGDRGGTEAFF. The chain combines TRBV7-2 with TRBJ1-1; TRBD1 matches 10 bases. The germline CDR1 and CDR2 sequences are SGHTA and FQGNSA. V lost 9 bases, J lost 4 bases, and 5 bases stayed unmatched. The CDR3 has 13 residues. Full variable domain (outside the CDR3, taken from reference TRBV7-2 and TRBJ1-1): GAGVSQSPSNKVTEKGKDVELRCDPISGHTALYWYRQSLGQGLEFLIYFQGNSAPDKSGLPSDRFSAERTGGSVSTLTIQRTQQEDSAVYLCASGDRGGTEAFFGQGTRLTVV.

V gene TRBV20-1 combines with J gene TRBJ2-1; 10 bases are shared with TRBD2. Germline lookup yields CDR1 DFQATT and CDR2 SNEGSKA (reference sequence). CDR3 length: 18 amino acids. J lost 2 bases, V lost 3 bases, and 13 bases had no gene match. CDR3 coding DNA: TGCAGTGCTAGTCGGCTAGCGGGGGCGAAGCGGGCCTACAATGAGCAGTTCTTC. It is translated as CSASRLAGAKRAYNEQFF.

This chain links TRBV30 with TRBJ2-3; TRBD1 agrees at 7 bases. The germline V gene has CDR1 GTSNPN and CDR2 SVGIG (reference sequence). This CDR3 spans 14 amino acids. V dropped 2 bases and J dropped 6; count of bases not matched to a gene: 8. The CDR3: CAWSIRGGVDTQYF. CDR3 coding DNA: TGTGCCTGGAGTATCAGAGGGGGCGTGGATACGCAGTATTTT.